This T cell receptor beta chain was obtained from a study of immune heterogeneity within non-small cell lung tumors. Study context: Tumor histology was classified as squamous cell carcinoma in a handful of cases, non-squamous carcinoma in 10 and not otherwise specified in 1.

Bulk tumor genomic DNA, around 580 ng per sample, was used as template. Primary tumors were biopsied several times each, far apart, intraoperatively. It was patients with untreated, newly diagnosed non-small cell lung cancer who underwent curative surgery. Multiplex PCR relied on 32 V and 13 J primers to amplify TCR beta CDR3. TCRdb recomputed calls from the multiplex PCR reads with MiXCR, one row per CDR3 protein. The sample shows approximately 29,000 distinct CDR3 sequences, 25% to 30% of them seen only once. With regard to this clonotype: The target antigen is unknown.

Study results and limitations: With an R of approximately 0.34, local T-cell clonality correlated moderately but significantly with local tumor mutational burden.

Germline CDR1 and CDR2: ENHRY and SYGVKD. Deletions cut 10 bases from V and 5 bases from J, with 18 bases between. This CDR3 spans 14 amino acids. The source of this sequence is a man aged 35-49 years with non-small cell lung cancer. Sequenced input: lung tumor tissue. V and J are TRBV10-3 and TRBJ2-1; TRBD1 is a possible D gene (5 bases). The CDR3, as DNA: TGTGCCACCTCCAGGGAAAGTAGGAACAATGAGCAGTTCTTC. This codes for CATSRESRNNEQFF.